This T cell receptor (beta chain) stems from a study of T cells after yellow fever vaccination. Findings of the study overall: Reappearance after the booster was observed for most primary-vaccination clones (96% CD4, just over 85% CD8).

A universal primer site and UMIs were added as TCR cDNA was made by 5'RACE template switching. From the 5' RACE reads, TCRdb called clonotypes with MiXCR, one entry per CDR3 protein. The top ten hold about 17% of the sample, which has about 400,000 distinct CDR3 sequences, roughly 12% seen once. Concerning this clonotype itself: Its antigen is currently unknown.

V was clipped by 2 bases and J by 8 bases; unmatched bases: 9. Germline V lookup: CDR1 SGHTA, CDR2 FQGTGA. This CDR3 has 15 amino acids. The sequencing here drew on PBMCs, taken on the day of the first yellow fever vaccination. The chain employs TRBV7-3 and TRBJ2-3; 8 bases align to TRBD2. The TCR originated in a man between 18 and 29 years old who received the YFV17D yellow fever vaccine. In DNA, the CDR3 is TGTGCCAGCAGCTTAGTCGGGGGGGCCGGAGGTACGCAGTATTTT. Encoded protein: CASSLVGGAGGTQYF.